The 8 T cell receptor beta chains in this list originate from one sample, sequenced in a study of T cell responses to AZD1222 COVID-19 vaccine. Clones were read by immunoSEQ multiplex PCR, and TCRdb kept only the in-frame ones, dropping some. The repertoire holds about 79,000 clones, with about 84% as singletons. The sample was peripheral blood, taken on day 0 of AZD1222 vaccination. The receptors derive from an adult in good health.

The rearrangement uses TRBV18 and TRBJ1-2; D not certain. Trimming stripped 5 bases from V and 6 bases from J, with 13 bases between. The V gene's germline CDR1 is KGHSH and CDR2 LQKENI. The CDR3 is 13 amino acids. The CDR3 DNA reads TGTGCCAGCTCAACGTACGAAGAGAATGGCTACACCTTC. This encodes CASSTYEENGYTF.

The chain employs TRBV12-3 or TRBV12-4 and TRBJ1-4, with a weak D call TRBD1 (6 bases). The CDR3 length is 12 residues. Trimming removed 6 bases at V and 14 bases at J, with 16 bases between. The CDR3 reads CASRGVGAGLFF. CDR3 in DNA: TGTGCCAGCAGGGGGGTGGGGGCAGGGCTGTTTTTT.

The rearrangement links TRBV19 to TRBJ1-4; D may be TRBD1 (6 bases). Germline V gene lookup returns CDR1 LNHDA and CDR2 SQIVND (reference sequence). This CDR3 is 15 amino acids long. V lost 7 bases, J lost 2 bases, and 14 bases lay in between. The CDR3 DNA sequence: TGTGCCAGTAAGAGGACAGTCGGGACTAATGAAAAACTGTTTTTT. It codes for CASKRTVGTNEKLFF. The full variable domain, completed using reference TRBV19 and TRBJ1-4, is DGGITQSPKYLFRKEGQNVTLSCEQNLNHDAMYWYRQDPGQGLRLIYYSQIVNDFQKGDIAEGYSVSREKKESFPLTVTSAQKNPTAFYLCASKRTVGTNEKLFFGSGTQLSVL.

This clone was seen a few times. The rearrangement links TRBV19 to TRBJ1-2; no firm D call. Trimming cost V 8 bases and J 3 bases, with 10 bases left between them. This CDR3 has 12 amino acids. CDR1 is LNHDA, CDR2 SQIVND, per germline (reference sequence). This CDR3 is CASYRADYGYTF. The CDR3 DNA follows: TGTGCCAGTTATCGGGCCGACTATGGCTACACCTTC.

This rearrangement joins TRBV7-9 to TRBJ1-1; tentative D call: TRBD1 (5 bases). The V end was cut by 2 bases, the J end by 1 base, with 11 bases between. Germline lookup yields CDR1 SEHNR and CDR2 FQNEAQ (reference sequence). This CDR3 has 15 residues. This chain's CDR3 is CASSLPGQGNTEAFF. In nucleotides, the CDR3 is TGTGCCAGCAGCTTACCGGGCCAGGGGAACACTGAAGCTTTCTTT.

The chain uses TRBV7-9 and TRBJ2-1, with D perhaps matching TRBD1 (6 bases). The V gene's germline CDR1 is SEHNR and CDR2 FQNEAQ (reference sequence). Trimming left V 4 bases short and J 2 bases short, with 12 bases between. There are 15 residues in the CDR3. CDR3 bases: TGTGCCAGCAGCTCCAAACAGGGCGCCTACAATGAGCAGTTCTTC. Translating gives CASSSKQGAYNEQFF.

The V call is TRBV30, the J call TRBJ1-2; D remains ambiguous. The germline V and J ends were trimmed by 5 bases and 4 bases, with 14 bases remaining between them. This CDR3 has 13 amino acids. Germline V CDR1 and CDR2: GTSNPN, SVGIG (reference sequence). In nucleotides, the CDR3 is TGTGCCTGGGCCGTAGGTTTTTCCTATGGCTACACCTTC. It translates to CAWAVGFSYGYTF.

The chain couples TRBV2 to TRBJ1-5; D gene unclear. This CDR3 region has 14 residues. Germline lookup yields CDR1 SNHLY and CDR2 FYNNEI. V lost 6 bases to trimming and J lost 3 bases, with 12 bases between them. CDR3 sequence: CASRGWAFNQPQHF. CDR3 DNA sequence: TGTGCCAGCAGGGGGTGGGCTTTCAATCAGCCCCAGCATTTT.